The 25 T cell receptor beta chains listed next were all sequenced from one sample in a study of blood T cells in healthy people across ages. Sample-barcoded 5' priming and a J-beta primer mix drove a second PCR of roughly 6 to 12 cycles. One entry per CDR3 protein, called by TCRdb with MiXCR from the 5' RACE reads. The sample has 700,000 to 850,000 distinct CDR3 sequences, 30% to 45% seen once. Sample: blood. The receptors stem from a young man in good health.

The rearrangement links TRBV6-6 to TRBJ2-7; 8 bases are a match to TRBD2. CDR1 MNHNY and CDR2 SVGAGI come from the germline V gene (reference sequence). The CDR3 contains 15 residues. The ends lost 5 bases at V and 2 bases at J; junction bases unmatched: 8. CDR3 amino acids: CASSTTSEEPYEQYF. In DNA form, the CDR3 reads TGTGCCAGCAGTACGACTAGCGAAGAACCCTACGAGCAGTACTTC.

A few counts support this clonotype. This rearrangement joins TRBV12-3 or TRBV12-4 to TRBJ2-3; D gene ambiguous. The V end was cut by 5 bases, the J end by 8 bases, with 17 bases between. The CDR3 consists of 14 residues. Here the CDR3 DNA reads TGTGCCAGCAGTCAAACCGCCGGACGGACTACGCAGTATTTT. Translating it yields CASSQTAGRTTQYF.

A single count supports this clonotype. The gene calls are TRBV18 and TRBJ1-2, with D possibly TRBD1 on 5 matching bases. Germline CDR1 KGHSH, CDR2 LQKENI. The CDR3 has 18 residues. With 2 bases removed from V and 5 bases from J, the gap between germline ends came to 24 bases. This chain's CDR3 is CASSPLVTDPTALYGYTF. CDR3 nucleotide sequence: TGTGCCAGCTCACCATTAGTGACAGACCCAACCGCGTTATATGGCTACACCTTC.

The chain combines TRBV27 with TRBJ1-4; D possibly corresponds to TRBD1 (5 bases). V lost 6 bases and J 7 bases, leaving 12 bases between the germline ends. Germline CDR1 and CDR2: MNHEY and SMNVEV (reference sequence). The CDR3 totals 13 residues. The CDR3 DNA reads TGTGCCAGCAGCCGGGGCCGACTTGAAAAACTGTTTTTT. Translated: CASSRGRLEKLFF.

This clonotype came up a few times. CDR3 sequence: CASSRLEQPQHF. CDR3 coding DNA: TGTGCCAGCAGTCGTTTAGAGCAGCCCCAGCATTTT. This chain joins TRBV7-2 and TRBJ1-5; D gene uncertain. V lost 6 bases, J lost 7 bases, and 10 bases lay in between. Per the germline V gene, CDR1 is SGHTA and CDR2 is FQGNSA. This CDR3 contains 12 residues.

As regards this clonotype: The junction does not match germline at one end; this may be a read error. CDR3 in amino acids: CSARDWSDIGTDMQYF. The CDR3 nucleotides are TGCAGTGCTAGAGATTGGTCGGACATTGGCACAGATATGCAGTATTTT. The J gene is TRBJ2-3, the V gene TRBV20-1; D is perhaps TRBD1 (5 bases). Germline V gene lookup returns CDR1 DFQATT and CDR2 SNEGSKA (reference sequence). This CDR3 spans 16 amino acids.

A few counts support this clonotype. The V call is TRBV9, the J call TRBJ1-5; 7 bases line up with TRBD1. CDR1 is SGDLS and CDR2 is YYNGEE in the germline V gene. After removal of 3 bases from V and 4 bases from J, the junction contained 7 bases not matched to a gene. There are 15 residues in the CDR3. CDR3 residues: CASSATGAQNQPQHF. CDR3 DNA sequence: TGTGCCAGCAGCGCAACAGGGGCGCAGAATCAGCCCCAGCATTTT.

The chain carries TRBV7-2 and TRBJ2-3; 8 bases align to TRBD2. The CDR3 extends over 16 amino acids. From germline, CDR1 is SGHTA and CDR2 FQGNSA. V gave up 5 bases and J gave up 6 bases; unmatched junction bases: 13. CDR3 DNA sequence: TGTGCCAGCAGCCCTTCAATAGCGGGGTTAGGCGATACGCAGTATTTT. Residues: CASSPSIAGLGDTQYF.

This clonotype was counted only a few times. This rearrangement joins TRBV20-1 to TRBJ2-7; a weak D match, TRBD1 (5 bases). Trimming removed 5 bases from V and 0 bases from J, with 14 bases in between. Per germline, CDR1 DFQATT and CDR2 SNEGSKA (reference sequence). CDR3 length: 14 residues. CDR3 amino acids: CSAPAPDSSYEQYF. Here the CDR3 DNA reads TGCAGTGCTCCCGCTCCAGACAGCTCCTACGAGCAGTACTTC.

This clonotype was seen ten or more times. The CDR3 loop is CASSLQGPYGYTF. CDR3 nucleotide sequence: TGTGCCAGCAGCCTACAGGGGCCCTATGGCTACACCTTC. The V call is TRBV7-2, the J call TRBJ1-2; 7 positions agree with TRBD1. The CDR3 runs 13 residues. The junction had 4 bases not matched to a gene; V was cut back by 5 bases and J by 4 bases. Germline V lookup: CDR1 SGHTA, CDR2 FQGNSA.

Of note for this clonotype: The junction does not match germline at one end; this may be a read error. V gene TRBV7-2 combines with J gene TRBJ1-4; D call uncertain. In germline, CDR1 is SGHTA, CDR2 FQGNSA. The CDR3 spans 16 residues. CDR3 sequence (DNA): TGTGCCAGCAGCAGGGTCCCCCAGCCAACTAATAAAAAACTGTTTTTT. Translation gives CASSRVPQPTNKKLFF.

To note about this clonotype: This may be a read error, as it is one base from a much larger clone. The chain carries TRBV12-3 or TRBV12-4 and TRBJ2-1; the D is unclear. This CDR3 is built from 12 residues. V dropped 3 bases and J dropped 10 bases, with 10 bases sitting between them. CDR3: CASSFDAYEQFF. For the CDR3, the DNA is TGTGCCAGCAGTTTTGATGCGTACGAGCAGTTCTTC.

This clonotype was picked up a small number of times. The chain couples TRBV12-3 or TRBV12-4 to TRBJ2-7; either TRBD1 or TRBD2 may supply D (7 bases each). This CDR3 contains 13 residues. The V and J ends lost 8 bases and 1 base respectively, with 12 bases between them. In DNA form, the CDR3 reads TGTGCCAGCCAGGGGGGGGGATCCTACGAGCAGTACTTC. It is translated as CASQGGGSYEQYF.

V and J are TRBV2 and TRBJ2-5, with D possibly being TRBD1 (6 bases). The last part of the DNA fits TRBJ2-1 better; the J call may be wrong. The CDR3 contains 13 residues. The V gene's germline CDR1 is SNHLY and CDR2 FYNNEI. The CDR3 DNA reads TGTGCCAGCAGTGTAGGGGGTGAAGAGACCCAGTTCTTC. It yields the protein CASSVGGEETQFF.

This clonotype showed up just a few times. The chain combines TRBV4-1 with TRBJ1-4; 9 nucleotides align to TRBD1. The J segment lost 7 bases and the V segment lost 5 bases, leaving 11 bases of the junction unmatched. The length of the CDR3 is 16 residues. CDR1 is MGHRA and CDR2 is YSYEKL in the germline V gene. The DNA for the CDR3 is TGCGCCAGCAGCGGCCGGGACAGGGCACAGGGTGAAAAACTGTTTTTT. This translates into CASSGRDRAQGEKLFF.

This clonotype has a count of ten or more. The chain combines TRBV20-1 with TRBJ2-7; 8 bases align to TRBD2. The CDR3 is 14 amino acids. Germline trimming cut 3 bases from V and 0 bases from J; bases unmatched to any gene: 4. Germline CDR1 DFQATT, CDR2 SNEGSKA (reference sequence). CDR3 sequence reads: CSARSGSSSYEQYF. In nucleotides, the CDR3 is TGCAGTGCTAGGAGCGGGAGTAGCTCCTACGAGCAGTACTTC.

This clonotype has a handful of counts. The chain uses TRBV30 and TRBJ2-3; D is uncertain. CDR3 length equals 14 residues. The germline gives CDR1 GTSNPN, CDR2 SVGIG (reference sequence). V was clipped by 0 bases and J by 1 base, with 8 bases between them. CDR3 in DNA: TGTGCCTGGAGTGTAGGAGTTCGCACAGATACGCAGTATTTT. It is translated as CAWSVGVRTDTQYF.

This chain links TRBV6-2 or TRBV6-3 with TRBJ2-7, with 7 positions matching TRBD1. The germline gives CDR1 MNHEY, CDR2 SVGEGT. With V trimmed by 6 bases and J by 7 bases, 18 bases remained unmatched. The CDR3 sequence is 16 residues long. The CDR3 sequence: CASSSWTGDSYNEQYF. The CDR3 nucleotides read TGTGCCAGCAGCTCATGGACAGGCGACTCCTACAATGAGCAGTACTTC.

The chain carries TRBV12-3 or TRBV12-4 and TRBJ2-5, with unresolved D. Trimming removed 5 bases from V and 4 bases from J, with 14 bases in between. The CDR3 loop spans 14 amino acids. CDR3 sequence: CASSVRMLGETQYF. The CDR3 DNA follows: TGTGCCAGCAGTGTTCGTATGTTGGGAGAGACCCAGTACTTC.

This clonotype showed up just a few times. This rearrangement joins TRBV5-5 to TRBJ1-1; perhaps TRBD1 as D (6 bases). V was trimmed by 0 bases and J by 6 bases, leaving 12 bases between them. The CDR3 loop spans 14 amino acids. Looked up from germline, CDR1 is SGHKS and CDR2 is YYEKEE (reference sequence). CDR3 bases: TGTGCCAGCAGCTTGGAAGTGACAGGTGCTGAAGCTTTCTTT. It encodes CASSLEVTGAEAFF. The variable domain in full, with the rest retrieved from reference TRBV5-5 and TRBJ1-1, is DAGVTQSPTHLIKTRGQQVTLRCSPISGHKSVSWYQQVLGQGPQFIFQYYEKEERGRGNFPDRFSARQFPNYSSELNVNALLLGDSALYLCASSLEVTGAEAFFGQGTRLTVV.

This clonotype was counted at least ten times. The chain is built from TRBV29-1 and TRBJ1-2; no definite D call. The CDR3 loop spans 11 amino acids. The V and J ends lost 4 bases and 4 bases respectively, with 7 bases between them. The germline V gene encodes CDR1 SQVTM and CDR2 ANQGSEA. The DNA of the CDR3 is TGCAGCGTTGTGCAGCTCTATGGCTACACCTTC. It is translated as CSVVQLYGYTF.

The chain links TRBV4-3 to TRBJ2-3; a possible D gene is TRBD1 (5 bases). The CDR3 is 17 residues long. V shed 5 bases and J shed 0 bases, with 18 bases lying between them. Germline lookup yields CDR1 LGHNA and CDR2 YSLEER. The CDR3 region is CASSYILTVASTDTQYF. The CDR3 DNA is TGCGCCAGCAGCTACATTCTGACAGTGGCTAGCACAGATACGCAGTATTTT.

The rearrangement joins TRBV27 to TRBJ1-2; no reliable D call. Germline CDR1 MNHEY, CDR2 SMNVEV (reference sequence). The CDR3 contains 14 residues. V shed 5 bases and J shed 3 bases, with 13 bases lying between them. The CDR3 nucleotides are TGTGCCAGCAGTGTAAGGGCAGCCCACTATGGCTACACCTTC. Its translation is CASSVRAAHYGYTF.

The CDR3 reads CAWSGGATNEKLFF. For the CDR3, the DNA is TGTGCCTGGAGTGGGGGTGCAACTAATGAAAAACTGTTTTTT. V is TRBV30 and J is TRBJ1-4, with D unresolved. This CDR3 has 14 amino acids. V was cut by 1 base and J by 0 bases, with 6 bases left in between. The germline CDR1 and CDR2 sequences are GTSNPN and SVGIG (reference sequence).

On this clonotype itself: A much more abundant neighbour one base away suggests this may be a read error. The V gene is TRBV9, the J gene TRBJ1-2; D gene uncertain. Germline values: CDR1 SGDLS, CDR2 YYNGEE. CDR3 length: 12 residues. CDR3 coding DNA: TGTGCCAGCAGCGTCGGGTCCTATGCCTACACCTTC. The encoded protein is CASSVGSYAYTF.